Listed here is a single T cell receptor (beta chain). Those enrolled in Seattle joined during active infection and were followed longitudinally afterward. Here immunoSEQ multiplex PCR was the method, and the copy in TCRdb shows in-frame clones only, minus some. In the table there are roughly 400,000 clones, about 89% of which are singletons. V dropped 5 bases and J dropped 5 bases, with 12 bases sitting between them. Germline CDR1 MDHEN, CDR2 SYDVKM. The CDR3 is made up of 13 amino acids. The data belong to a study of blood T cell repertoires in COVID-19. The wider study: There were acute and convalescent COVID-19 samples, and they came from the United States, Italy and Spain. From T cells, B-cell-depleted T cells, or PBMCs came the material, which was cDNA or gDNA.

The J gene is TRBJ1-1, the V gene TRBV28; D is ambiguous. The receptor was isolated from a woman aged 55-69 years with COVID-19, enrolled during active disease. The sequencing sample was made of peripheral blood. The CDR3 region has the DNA TGTGCCAGCAGTCCCCCCTGGAGGACTGAAGCTTTCTTT. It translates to CASSPPWRTEAFF.